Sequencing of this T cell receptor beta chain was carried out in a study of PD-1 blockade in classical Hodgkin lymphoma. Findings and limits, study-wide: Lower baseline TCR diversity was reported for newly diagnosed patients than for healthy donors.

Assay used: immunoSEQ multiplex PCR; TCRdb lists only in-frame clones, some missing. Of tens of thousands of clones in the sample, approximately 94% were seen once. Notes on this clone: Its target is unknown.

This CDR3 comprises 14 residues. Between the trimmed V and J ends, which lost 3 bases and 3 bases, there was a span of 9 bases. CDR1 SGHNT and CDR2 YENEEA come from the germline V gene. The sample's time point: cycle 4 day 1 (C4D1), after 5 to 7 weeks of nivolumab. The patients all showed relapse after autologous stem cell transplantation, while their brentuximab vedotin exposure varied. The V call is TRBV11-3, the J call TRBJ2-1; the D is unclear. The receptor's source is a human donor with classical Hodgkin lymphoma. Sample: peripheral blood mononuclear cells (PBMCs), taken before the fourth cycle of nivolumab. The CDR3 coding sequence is TGTGCCAGCAGCTTGTCCCAGAGCTACAATGAGCAGTTCTTC. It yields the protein CASSLSQSYNEQFF.